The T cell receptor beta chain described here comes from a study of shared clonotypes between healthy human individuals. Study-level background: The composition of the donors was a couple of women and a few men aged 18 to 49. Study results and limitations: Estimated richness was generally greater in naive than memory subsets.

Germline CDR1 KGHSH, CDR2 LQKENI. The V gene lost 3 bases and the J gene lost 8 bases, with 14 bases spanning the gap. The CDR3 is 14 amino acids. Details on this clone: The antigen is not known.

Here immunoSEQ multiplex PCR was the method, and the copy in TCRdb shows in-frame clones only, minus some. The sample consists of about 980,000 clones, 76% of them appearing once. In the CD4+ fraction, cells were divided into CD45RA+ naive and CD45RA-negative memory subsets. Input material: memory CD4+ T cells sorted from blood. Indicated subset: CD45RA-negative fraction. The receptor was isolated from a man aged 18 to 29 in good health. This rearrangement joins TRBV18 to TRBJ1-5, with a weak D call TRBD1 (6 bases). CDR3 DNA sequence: TGTGCCAGCTCACCTGGAGGAGGGGGAGAGCCCCAGCATTTT. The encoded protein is CASSPGGGGEPQHF.